One sample yielded the 10 T cell receptor beta chains listed below, sequenced in a study of OX40 agonist ivuxolimab in advanced cancers. The assay was immunoSEQ multiplex PCR, and TCRdb's table has in-frame clones only and misses some. The sample lists about 24,000 clones, approximately 90% seen once, with approximately 49% in the top ten. This sample comprised CD4+ or CD8+ T cells sorted from blood, obtained in a trial of the OX40 agonist ivuxolimab. These receptors all stem from an adult with an advanced solid tumor such as melanoma, head and neck, liver or kidney cancer.

The chain has TRBV5-1 and TRBJ2-5, with 9 bases fitting TRBD2. Germline trimming cut 0 bases from V and 5 bases from J; bases unmatched to any gene: 14. The CDR3 is made up of 18 amino acids. Germline CDR1 reads SGHRS; CDR2 reads YFSETQ. CDR3 loop: CASSLGGGLAGELETQYF. Written as DNA, the CDR3 is TGCGCCAGCAGCTTGGGTGGGGGCTTAGCGGGAGAATTGGAGACCCAGTACTTC.

The chain uses TRBV4-1 and TRBJ1-4, with D possibly TRBD1 on 5 matching bases. V was cut by 0 bases and J by 4 bases, with 6 bases left in between. Germline V CDR1 and CDR2: MGHRA, YSYEKL. The CDR3 is 14 residues long. The DNA for the CDR3 is TGCGCCAGCAGCCAAGAACAGGTTAATGAAAAACTGTTTTTT. It codes for CASSQEQVNEKLFF.

The rearrangement joins TRBV20-1 to TRBJ2-7; D unclear. The CDR3 loop spans 11 amino acids. Germline V gene lookup returns CDR1 DFQATT and CDR2 SNEGSKA (reference sequence). V dropped 0 bases and J dropped 6 bases, with 6 bases sitting between them. CDR3 nucleotides: TGCAGTGCTAGAGAGTTGCGCGAGCAGTACTTC. This codes for CSARELREQYF.

This chain connects TRBV13 to TRBJ1-1; weak D call: TRBD1 (5 bases). CDR1 PRHDT and CDR2 FYEKMQ come from the germline V gene (reference sequence). There are 15 residues in the CDR3. Trimming pared 5 bases from V and 4 bases from J, leaving 17 bases between. CDR3 region: CASSDLQGRSTEAFF. In DNA, the CDR3 is TGTGCCAGCAGCGACCTTCAGGGTCGGAGCACTGAAGCTTTCTTT.

The chain combines TRBV11-3 with TRBJ2-7; D possibly corresponds to TRBD1 (7 bases). Germline values: CDR1 SGHNT, CDR2 YENEEA. V was cut by 5 bases and J by 7 bases, with 9 bases left in between. The CDR3 runs 11 residues. CDR3 sequence reads: CASSQGGEQYF. The CDR3 DNA reads as TGTGCCAGCAGCCAGGGGGGTGAGCAGTACTTC.

In its sample, this clone ranks as medium-sized. The chain links TRBV6-5 to TRBJ1-5; D unresolved. CDR3 length equals 15 residues. Per germline, CDR1 MNHEY and CDR2 SVGAGI. V lost 0 bases and J lost 4, with 10 bases in between. The CDR3 loop reads CASSYSFRENQPQHF. CDR3 nucleotides: TGTGCCAGCAGTTACTCTTTTAGGGAAAATCAGCCCCAGCATTTT.

V and J are TRBV4-1 and TRBJ2-3, with 13 bases identical to TRBD2. The CDR3 is made up of 15 amino acids. After removal of 1 base from V and 8 bases from J, the junction contained 3 bases not matched to a gene. The germline V gene has CDR1 MGHRA and CDR2 YSYEKL. DNA for the CDR3: TGCGCCAGCAGCCAAGGGACTAGCGGGAGTGGTACGCAGTATTTT. It translates to CASSQGTSGSGTQYF.

The chain has TRBV5-4 and TRBJ2-2; 7 nucleotides match TRBD1. V was clipped by 0 bases and J by 5 bases; unmatched bases: 7. Germline lookup yields CDR1 SGHNT and CDR2 YYREEE (reference sequence). The CDR3 sequence is 16 residues long. The CDR3 reads CASSLEGAGRTGELFF. The CDR3 DNA is TGTGCCAGCAGCTTGGAGGGGGCAGGGCGAACCGGGGAGCTGTTTTTT.

V is TRBV5-1 and J is TRBJ2-1; 10 nucleotides match TRBD2. Looked up from germline, CDR1 is SGHRS and CDR2 is YFSETQ. The CDR3 is 15 residues long. V lost 0 bases, J lost 5 bases, and 2 bases stayed unmatched. The CDR3 DNA follows: TGCGCCAGCAGCTTGGCCGGACTAGCGGACAATGAGCAGTTCTTC. Translated, it gives CASSLAGLADNEQFF.

CDR3 coding DNA: TGTGCCAGCAGCCGCGGGACTCTTACATCCTACGAGCAGTACTTC. Translating it yields CASSRGTLTSYEQYF. The genes are TRBV6-5 and TRBJ2-7, with TRBD2 as a possible D gene (6 bases). In germline, CDR1 is MNHEY, CDR2 SVGAGI. With 6 bases removed from V and 1 base from J, the gap between germline ends came to 16 bases. CDR3 size: 15 residues.